These 5 T cell receptor beta chains share one sample of origin, sequenced in a study of T cell responses to AZD1222 COVID-19 vaccine. TCRdb's copy holds only in-frame clones and misses some; the assay was immunoSEQ multiplex PCR. Here the sample spans approximately 180,000 clones, roughly 92% being singletons. The source was peripheral blood, collected on day 0 of AZD1222 vaccination. The receptors stem from an adult in good health.

The chain recombines TRBV29-1 with TRBJ1-2; no firm D call. Germline V gene sequence: CDR1 SQVTM, CDR2 ANQGSEA. Trimming took 0 bases from V and 8 from J, leaving 16 bases between them. The CDR3 consists of 14 residues. The DNA for the CDR3 is TGCAGCGTTGAAGATTTGTGGGTCCCGAGGGGCTACACCTTC. Its protein product is CSVEDLWVPRGYTF.

CDR3: CASSRWTGGNTEAFF. CDR3 coding DNA: TGTGCCAGCTCACGATGGACAGGGGGCAACACTGAAGCTTTCTTT. J is TRBJ1-1 and V is TRBV18; 11 bases line up with TRBD1. Germline V lookup: CDR1 KGHSH, CDR2 LQKENI. The CDR3 contains 15 residues. Unmatched junction bases numbered 3, after V lost 4 bases and J lost 2 bases.

This clone came up once. DNA for the CDR3: TGTGCCAGCTCACCCCTGACAGGGTACCTAGCCAAAAACATTCAGTACTTC. This encodes CASSPLTGYLAKNIQYF. The chain joins TRBV18 to TRBJ2-4; 7 positions match TRBD1. CDR3 size: 17 residues. Per the germline V gene, CDR1 is KGHSH and CDR2 is LQKENI. With 3 bases clipped from V and 0 bases from J, the junction kept 8 bases outside the gene matches.

This chain joins TRBV24-1 and TRBJ2-3; D is unclear. V was trimmed by 3 bases and J by 6 bases, leaving 12 bases between them. The CDR3 length is 14 residues. In germline, CDR1 is KGHDR, CDR2 SFDVKD. The DNA for the CDR3 is TGTGCCACCAGTGATCCCCTGCGTATGGATACGCAGTATTTT. This codes for CATSDPLRMDTQYF.

The table lists this clone with a count of one. This chain links TRBV19 with TRBJ2-7, with D possibly matching TRBD2 (5 bases). The V and J ends lost 5 bases and 3 bases respectively, with 11 bases between them. The germline V gene encodes CDR1 LNHDA and CDR2 SQIVND (reference sequence). The CDR3 runs 13 residues. This chain's CDR3 is CASSGGVGYEQYF. The CDR3 DNA reads TGTGCCAGTAGTGGAGGAGTGGGCTACGAGCAGTACTTC. Using reference TRBV19 and TRBJ2-7 for the parts outside the CDR3, the full variable domain is DGGITQSPKYLFRKEGQNVTLSCEQNLNHDAMYWYRQDPGQGLRLIYYSQIVNDFQKGDIAEGYSVSREKKESFPLTVTSAQKNPTAFYLCASSGGVGYEQYFGPGTRLTVT.